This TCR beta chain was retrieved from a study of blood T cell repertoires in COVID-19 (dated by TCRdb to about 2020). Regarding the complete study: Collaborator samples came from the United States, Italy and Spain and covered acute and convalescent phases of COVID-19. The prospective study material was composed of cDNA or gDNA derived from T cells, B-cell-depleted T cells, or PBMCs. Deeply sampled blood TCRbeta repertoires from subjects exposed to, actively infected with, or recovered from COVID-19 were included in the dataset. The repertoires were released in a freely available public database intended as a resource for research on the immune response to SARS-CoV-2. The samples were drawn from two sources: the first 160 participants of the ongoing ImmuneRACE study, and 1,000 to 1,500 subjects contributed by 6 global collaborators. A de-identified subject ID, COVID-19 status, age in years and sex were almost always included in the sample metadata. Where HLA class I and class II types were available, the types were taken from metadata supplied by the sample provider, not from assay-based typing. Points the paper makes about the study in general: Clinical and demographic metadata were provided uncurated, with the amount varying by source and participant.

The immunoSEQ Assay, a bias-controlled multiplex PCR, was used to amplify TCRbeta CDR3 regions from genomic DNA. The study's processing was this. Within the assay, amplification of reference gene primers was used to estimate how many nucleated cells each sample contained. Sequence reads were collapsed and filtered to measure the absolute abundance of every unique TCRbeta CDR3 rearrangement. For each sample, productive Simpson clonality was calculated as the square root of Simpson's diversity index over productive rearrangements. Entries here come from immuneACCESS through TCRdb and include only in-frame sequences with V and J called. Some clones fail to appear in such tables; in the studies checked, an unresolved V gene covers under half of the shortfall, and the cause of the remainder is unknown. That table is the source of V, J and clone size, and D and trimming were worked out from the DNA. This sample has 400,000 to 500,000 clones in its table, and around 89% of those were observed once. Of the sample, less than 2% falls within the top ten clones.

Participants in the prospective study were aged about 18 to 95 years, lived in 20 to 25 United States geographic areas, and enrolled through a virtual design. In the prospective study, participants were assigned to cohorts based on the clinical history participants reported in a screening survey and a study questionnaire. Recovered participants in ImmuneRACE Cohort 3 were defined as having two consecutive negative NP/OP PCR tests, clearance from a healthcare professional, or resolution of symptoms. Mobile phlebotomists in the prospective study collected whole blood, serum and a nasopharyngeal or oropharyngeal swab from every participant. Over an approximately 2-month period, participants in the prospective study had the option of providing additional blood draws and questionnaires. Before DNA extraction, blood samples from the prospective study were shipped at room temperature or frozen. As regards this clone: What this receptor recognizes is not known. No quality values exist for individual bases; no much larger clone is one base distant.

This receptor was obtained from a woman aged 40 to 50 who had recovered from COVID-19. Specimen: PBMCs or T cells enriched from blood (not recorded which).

CDR3 reads: CSVGLAGDWDEQFF. The sequenced DNA is TGCAGCGTTGGGCTAGCGGGAGACTGGGATGAGCAGTTCTTC. In this chain, TRBV29-1 is recombined with TRBJ2-1, and TRBD2 aligns with 10 junction nucleotides. CDR3 length: 14 amino acids, cysteine to phenylalanine. Just the 42-base CDR3 DNA is kept, in frame starting at base 1. V has 4 bases trimmed and J has 8 bases trimmed; junction bases matching no gene number 8. CDR1 and CDR2 (SQVTM, ANQGSEA) derive from the germline V gene.